This TCR beta chain was sequenced for a study of T cells after yellow fever vaccination. TCRdb passed the 5' RACE reads through MiXCR, listing each CDR3 protein once. The data show over 150,000 distinct CDR3 sequences, roughly 6.2% seen once. The CDR3 length is 14 residues. V shed 4 bases and J 4 bases; nucleotides not matched to a gene: 4. Germline CDR1 SGHVS, CDR2 FQNEAQ. This clonotype turned up a few times. The input for sequencing was CD4+ T cells sorted from PBMCs, taken on the day of the first yellow fever vaccination. J is TRBJ1-2 and V is TRBV7-8; 9 positions agree with TRBD1. The receptor's source is a man in his late teens or twenties who received the YFV17D yellow fever vaccine. The chain's CDR3 is CASSSKTGGYGYTF. The CDR3 DNA sequence: TGTGCCAGCAGCTCTAAGACAGGGGGCTATGGCTACACCTTC.